One T cell receptor beta chain is described in this entry. TCRdb's copy holds only in-frame clones and misses some; the assay was immunoSEQ multiplex PCR. The sample yields 170,000 or so clones, approximately 86% seen once. V was cut by 4 bases and J by 10 bases, with 19 bases left in between. This CDR3 region has 13 residues. CDR1 and CDR2 (germline): GTSNPN, SVGIG (reference sequence). This sample is drawn from a study of blood T cell repertoires in COVID-19. Study summary: Samples representing acute and convalescent COVID-19 were sourced from the United States, Italy and Spain. The analysed material was cDNA or gDNA that came from T cells, B-cell-depleted T cells, or PBMCs.

The sample taken for sequencing was peripheral blood. The receptor comes from a man between 60 and 75 years old with COVID-19, enrolled during active disease. The chain couples TRBV30 to TRBJ1-1; D might be TRBD1 (6 bases). CDR3 amino acids: CAWTGGAGSLAFF. CDR3 DNA sequence: TGTGCCTGGACCGGGGGGGCAGGGTCTTTAGCTTTCTTT.